This TCR beta chain appears in the sequencing data of a study of cytomegalovirus exposure and HLA in healthy donors. Study as a whole: An earlier analysis found fewer than 140 million unique TCR beta sequences from roughly 170 million T cells.

The germline CDR1 and CDR2 sequences are SGHVS and FQNEAQ. V shed 8 bases, J shed 5 bases, and the junction held 13 bases outside the gene matches. The CDR3 runs to 15 residues. The PCR made use of 60 Vbeta and 13 Jbeta primers. Libraries were prepared by immunoSEQ multiplex PCR; TCRdb keeps only in-frame clonotypes and omits some of them. The data hold under 150,000 clones, with about four fifths observed a single time. A note on this clone: Its antigen is currently unknown.

Study-level points and caveats: Most likely, a cluster of highly shared sequence variants arose as a sequencing artifact. When analyzed later, a missense DCLRE1C variant was found to be linked to TCR beta V- and J-gene trimming.

The sequenced sample was PBMCs. The chain is built from TRBV7-8 and TRBJ2-5; 8 nucleotides match TRBD1. This clonotype was sampled from a woman in her thirties or forties in good health and CMV-seropositive. CDR3 nucleotide sequence: TGTGCCAGCTGGGACAGGCCCTACTCGAGGGAGACCCAGTACTTC. Translated, it gives CASWDRPYSRETQYF.